These 31 T cell receptor beta chains share one sample of origin, sequenced in a study of blood T cell repertoires in COVID-19. Profiled with immunoSEQ multiplex PCR; TCRdb holds only in-frame clones, not every one. The sample comprises roughly 250,000 clones, just under 85% of which are singletons, and around 9.6% rests with the top ten. Source material: peripheral blood. All receptors come from an elderly woman with acute or convalescent COVID-19.

The chain employs TRBV18 and TRBJ2-7; TRBD1 is a possible D gene (6 bases). V was clipped by 6 bases and J by 4 bases, with 16 bases between them. The CDR3 totals 14 residues. The germline CDR1 and CDR2 sequences are KGHSH and LQKENI. CDR3 sequence: CASSLQGQAYEQYF. The CDR3, as DNA: TGTGCCAGCTCCCTACAGGGTCAGGCTTACGAGCAGTACTTC.

J is TRBJ1-1 and V is TRBV29-1; 8 bases fit TRBD1. Germline-derived CDR1 and CDR2 are SQVTM and ANQGSEA. The CDR3 contains 15 residues. The J segment lost 7 bases and the V segment lost 0 bases, leaving 10 bases of the junction unmatched. Here the CDR3 reads CSVEDPDRELFEAFF. The CDR3 DNA is TGCAGCGTTGAAGATCCGGACAGGGAGTTGTTTGAAGCTTTCTTT.

To note about this clone: The sample carries other DNA sequences with the same CDR3. The V call is TRBV29-1, the J call TRBJ1-1; 9 bases align to TRBD1. The CDR3 runs 13 residues. V lost 7 bases and J lost 1; bases outside the gene matches: 4. Germline assignment: CDR1 SQVTM and CDR2 ANQGSEA. The CDR3 nucleotides read TGCAGCGCGGACAGGGGAAGGAACACTGAAGCTTTCTTT. As protein: CSADRGRNTEAFF.

The V call is TRBV18, the J call TRBJ2-7; D call uncertain. The CDR3 runs 13 residues. V lost 6 bases and J lost 5, with 14 bases in between. CDR1 is KGHSH and CDR2 is LQKENI in the germline V gene. The CDR3 DNA is TGTGCCAGCTCCCGAACCACAATCGACGAGCAGTACTTC. This codes for CASSRTTIDEQYF.

The chain couples TRBV19 to TRBJ1-2, with D perhaps matching TRBD1 (5 bases). The germline V gene has CDR1 LNHDA and CDR2 SQIVND (reference sequence). Between the trimmed V and J ends, which lost 0 bases and 1 base, there was a span of 18 bases. The CDR3 is 18 amino acids. CDR3 nucleotide sequence: TGTGCCAGTAGTATAGAAGGGGCGGCCGGAATCGGTAACTATGGCTACACCTTC. Amino acid sequence: CASSIEGAAGIGNYGYTF.

The chain has TRBV28 and TRBJ1-6; D possibly corresponds to TRBD1 (5 bases). Trimming left V 6 bases short and J 7 bases short, with 25 bases between. CDR3 length: 18 residues. Germline CDR1 and CDR2: MDHEN and SYDVKM. This CDR3 reads CASSPGGGFGLGNSPLHF. The CDR3 region has the DNA TGTGCCAGCAGCCCCGGGGGAGGGTTCGGGCTCGGGAATTCACCCCTCCACTTT.

This clone was seen a handful of times. CDR3 nucleotide sequence: TGCAGCGGGACGGGACAGGGCTACAATGAGCAGTTCTTC. Encoded protein: CSGTGQGYNEQFF. J is TRBJ2-1 and V is TRBV29-1, with 9 bases that match TRBD1. With V trimmed by 7 bases and J by 3 bases, 4 bases remained unmatched. The germline gives CDR1 SQVTM, CDR2 ANQGSEA. The CDR3 runs 13 residues.

This clone was counted only a few times. This chain connects TRBV9 to TRBJ1-2; D uncertain. The germline CDR1 and CDR2 sequences are SGDLS and YYNGEE. The ends were cut back, 4 bases at V and 8 bases at J, with 12 bases in the middle. This CDR3 spans 12 amino acids. The CDR3 DNA sequence: TGTGCCAGCAGCCGAAACTCAGGAGGCTACACCTTC. Translated: CASSRNSGGYTF.

The table lists this clone with a few counts. This chain connects TRBV2 to TRBJ2-3; 12 bases agree with TRBD1. Germline CDR1 reads SNHLY; CDR2 reads FYNNEI. The CDR3 is 14 residues long. CDR3 coding DNA: TGTGCATCTACCCGGGACAGGGGGCTCGGTACGCAGTATTTT. As protein: CASTRDRGLGTQYF.

CDR3 sequence (DNA): TGTGCCACCAGTGATGACATACAGGGGAGTGGCTACACCTTC. Amino acid sequence: CATSDDIQGSGYTF. The rearrangement links TRBV24-1 to TRBJ1-2, with 7 positions matching TRBD1. There are 14 residues in the CDR3. V lost 3 bases, J lost 7 bases, and 7 bases stayed unmatched. Germline V gene sequence: CDR1 KGHDR, CDR2 SFDVKD.

The J gene is TRBJ2-2, the V gene TRBV6-1, with TRBD2 matching 7 bases. V shed 4 bases, J shed 0 bases, and the junction held 5 bases outside the gene matches. Per the germline V gene, CDR1 is MNHNS and CDR2 is SASEGT. The length of the CDR3 is 16 residues. CDR3 in amino acids: CASSGRRGANTGELFF. The DNA for the CDR3 is TGTGCCAGCAGTGGGAGACGGGGGGCGAACACCGGGGAGCTGTTTTTT.

The chain links TRBV5-6 to TRBJ2-7; D ambiguous. The CDR3 is 12 amino acids. CDR1 and CDR2 from the germline V gene are SGHDT and YYEEEE. Trimming pared 4 bases from V and 4 bases from J, leaving 9 bases between. The CDR3 DNA sequence: TGTGCCAGCAGCACGGTACAGTACGAGCAGTACTTC. It encodes CASSTVQYEQYF.

The chain links TRBV27 to TRBJ2-3; 7 bases are a match to TRBD1. With 7 bases clipped from V and 3 bases from J, the junction kept 7 bases outside the gene matches. Germline CDR1 MNHEY, CDR2 SMNVEV (reference sequence). The CDR3 loop spans 14 amino acids. CDR3 amino acids: CASTMDRWTDTQYF. The CDR3 coding sequence is TGTGCCAGCACCATGGACAGGTGGACAGATACGCAGTATTTT.

V and J are TRBV28 and TRBJ2-5, with D perhaps TRBD1 (5 bases). Germline V CDR1 and CDR2: MDHEN, SYDVKM. CDR3 size: 15 residues. The V gene lost 5 bases and the J gene lost 5 bases, with 18 bases spanning the gap. The CDR3 sequence is CASSKSQTVGETQYF. The CDR3 bases are TGTGCCAGCAGTAAATCCCAGACAGTGGGGGAGACCCAGTACTTC.

The chain recombines TRBV28 with TRBJ1-2, with TRBD1 matching 7 bases. This CDR3 spans 14 amino acids. Germline lookup yields CDR1 MDHEN and CDR2 SYDVKM. The trim removed 4 bases at V and 8 bases at J, leaving 10 bases unmatched. The CDR3 DNA follows: TGTGCCAGCAGTTACCCCAAAACAGGGGAAGGCTACACCTTC. Amino acid sequence: CASSYPKTGEGYTF.

This chain's CDR3 is CASSPPGGPPMNTEAFF. CDR3 bases: TGTGCCAGCTCACCACCGGGGGGGCCACCCATGAACACTGAAGCTTTCTTT. The rearrangement links TRBV18 to TRBJ1-1, with D tentatively TRBD1 (6 bases). Germline V gene lookup returns CDR1 KGHSH and CDR2 LQKENI. The ends were cut back, 0 bases at V and 0 bases at J, with 14 bases in the middle. The CDR3 is 17 residues long.

J is TRBJ1-2 and V is TRBV5-6; 8 nucleotides match TRBD1. This CDR3 has 13 amino acids. Germline V CDR1 and CDR2: SGHDT, YYEEEE. With V trimmed by 3 bases and J by 6 bases, 4 bases remained unmatched. CDR3 DNA sequence: TGTGCCAGCAGCTCATTGGACAGGGATGGCTACACCTTC. This encodes CASSSLDRDGYTF.

This CDR3 reads CASSLERTGTAYEQYF. The DNA for the CDR3 is TGTGCCAGCTCCTTGGAGAGGACAGGGACCGCCTACGAGCAGTACTTC. This chain connects TRBV18 to TRBJ2-7; 8 nucleotides align to TRBD1. Germline V CDR1 and CDR2: KGHSH, LQKENI. The V segment lost 6 bases and the J segment 2 bases; nucleotides outside the gene matches: 12. The CDR3 is 16 residues long.

This clone showed up many times. This chain connects TRBV13 to TRBJ1-1; no firm D call. Germline values: CDR1 PRHDT, CDR2 FYEKMQ (reference sequence). Trimming stripped 0 bases from V and 1 base from J, with 6 bases between. The CDR3 consists of 14 residues. CDR3 in amino acids: CASSLGGRNTEAFF. DNA for the CDR3: TGTGCCAGCAGCTTAGGTGGCAGGAACACTGAAGCTTTCTTT.

This sequence joins TRBV7-6 and TRBJ2-1; tentatively, D is TRBD1 (6 bases). In germline, CDR1 is SGHVS, CDR2 FNYEAQ. Trimming removed 4 bases at V and 0 bases at J, with 13 bases between. The CDR3 runs 16 residues. The CDR3 spells CASSSTQGSSYNEQFF. DNA of the CDR3: TGTGCCAGCAGCTCGACCCAGGGGAGCTCCTACAATGAGCAGTTCTTC.

This chain's CDR3 is CASSPRQGFQETQYF. The CDR3 bases are TGTGCCAGCAGCCCGAGACAGGGGTTCCAAGAGACCCAGTACTTC. V gene TRBV7-6 combines with J gene TRBJ2-5; 8 bases are shared with TRBD1. The CDR3 spans 15 residues. The junction had 6 bases not matched to a gene; V was cut back by 5 bases and J by 1 base. From germline, CDR1 is SGHVS and CDR2 FNYEAQ.

The chain couples TRBV9 to TRBJ1-6; a possible D gene is TRBD1 (5 bases). The germline V and J ends were trimmed by 4 bases and 1 base, with 9 bases remaining between them. This CDR3 spans 15 amino acids. Per the germline V gene, CDR1 is SGDLS and CDR2 is YYNGEE. CDR3 region: CASSRGGSYNSPLHF. The CDR3 nucleotides read TGTGCCAGCAGCCGGGGGGGATCCTATAATTCACCCCTCCACTTT.

This sequence joins TRBV30 and TRBJ1-1; TRBD1 is a possible D gene (5 bases). The CDR3 is 12 amino acids. Between the trimmed V and J ends, which lost 5 bases and 1 base, there was a span of 8 bases. The V gene's germline CDR1 is GTSNPN and CDR2 SVGIG (reference sequence). The CDR3 region is CAWGAENTEAFF. In DNA, the CDR3 is TGTGCCTGGGGGGCCGAGAACACTGAAGCTTTCTTT.

V and J are TRBV15 and TRBJ1-2; D is unclear. The V and J ends lost 3 bases and 6 bases respectively, with 11 bases between them. Germline CDR1 LNHNV, CDR2 YYDKDF (reference sequence). The CDR3 has 13 amino acids. The CDR3 loop reads CATSSRLENGYTF. The CDR3 nucleotides read TGTGCCACCAGCAGTAGGTTGGAGAATGGCTACACCTTC.

The genes are TRBV5-1 and TRBJ2-5; 7 positions match TRBD1. This CDR3 is 15 amino acids long. CDR1 and CDR2 (germline): SGHRS, YFSETQ. V dropped 4 bases and J dropped 1; count of bases not matched to a gene: 7. The CDR3 protein is CASSSTGDVQETQYF. CDR3 bases: TGCGCCAGCAGCAGTACAGGGGACGTCCAAGAGACCCAGTACTTC. Full variable domain (missing parts from reference TRBV5-1 and TRBJ2-5): KAGVTQTPRYLIKTRGQQVTLSCSPISGHRSVSWYQQTPGQGLQFLFEYFSETQRNKGNFPGRFSGRQFSNSRSEMNVSTLELGDSALYLCASSSTGDVQETQYFGPGTRLLVL.

The V and J genes are TRBV5-4 and TRBJ2-5; D remains unclear. The germline V gene has CDR1 SGHNT and CDR2 YYREEE (reference sequence). The CDR3 length is 16 residues. V was clipped by 0 bases and J by 4 bases, with 16 bases between them. CDR3: CASSLAGQAPSETQYF. In DNA form, the CDR3 reads TGTGCCAGCAGCTTGGCCGGTCAGGCCCCATCAGAGACCCAGTACTTC.

The chain combines TRBV3-1 (or the pseudogene TRBV3-2) with TRBJ2-3, with TRBD1 matching over 11 bases. V dropped 5 bases and J dropped 6; count of bases not matched to a gene: 7. Germline V CDR1 and CDR2: LGHDT, YNNKEL (reference sequence). This CDR3 spans 15 amino acids. CDR3 bases: TGTGCCAGCAGCTTACGGACAGGGGGCGTGGATACGCAGTATTTT. Translation gives CASSLRTGGVDTQYF.

The chain recombines TRBV28 with TRBJ1-5, with 12 nucleotides matching TRBD1. The V gene end was trimmed by 6 bases and the J gene end by 5 bases; junction bases not matched to a gene: 5. CDR1 and CDR2 (germline): MDHEN, SYDVKM. This CDR3 contains 15 residues. CDR3 in amino acids: CASRRGDRGHQPQHF. As DNA, the CDR3 is TGTGCCAGCAGGAGGGGGGACAGGGGGCATCAGCCCCAGCATTTT.

There are a few counts of this clone. The chain recombines TRBV11-2 with TRBJ2-4; the match to TRBD1 covers 8 bases. With V trimmed by 5 bases and J by 3 bases, 3 bases remained unmatched. The CDR3 length is 14 residues. Germline V gives CDR1 SGHAT, CDR2 FQNNGV. The CDR3 region has the DNA TGTGCCAGCAGCCAGACAGGGGTCAAAAACATTCAGTACTTC. Translated: CASSQTGVKNIQYF.

This clone was picked up a small number of times. This chain connects TRBV2 to TRBJ2-7; D remains ambiguous. The CDR3 has 13 residues. V dropped 4 bases and J dropped 2 bases, with 9 bases sitting between them. CDR1 is SNHLY and CDR2 is FYNNEI in the germline V gene. For the CDR3, the DNA is TGTGCCAGCAGTGCTTTGAGGACCTACGAGCAGTACTTC. This codes for CASSALRTYEQYF.

Written as DNA, the CDR3 is TGTGCCAGCAGTTACTCGGGCAGGGGAGCATATGGCTACACCTTC. Amino acids: CASSYSGRGAYGYTF. This rearrangement joins TRBV6-5 to TRBJ1-2; weak D call: TRBD1 (6 bases). The CDR3 contains 15 residues. Germline lookup yields CDR1 MNHEY and CDR2 SVGAGI. V lost 0 bases to trimming and J lost 5 bases, with 13 bases between them.